Given below is one T cell receptor beta chain in context. Its specificity is not known. The data belong to a study of shared clonotypes between healthy human individuals. Naive CD8 populations comprised CD45RO-negative cells positively selected for CCR7, excluding terminally differentiated effector memory CD45RA+ cells. The sorted-subset replicate PCRs were given around 200 ng DNA, which is 30,000 to 35,000 T cell genomes. The assay was immunoSEQ multiplex PCR, and TCRdb's table has in-frame clones only and misses some. The sample lists about 820,000 clones, around 93% occurring once. Study findings and constraints: Sequencing depth was expected to influence donor clonotype sharing. The sharing of roughly 5% of naive CD4 clonotypes was seen across a handful of donors.

V gave up 4 bases and J gave up 6 bases; unmatched junction bases: 4. This CDR3 has 14 residues. Germline CDR1 MNHEY, CDR2 SMNVEV (reference sequence). The chain employs TRBV27 and TRBJ2-7; 12 positions agree with TRBD2. Sequencing input: naive CD8+ T cells sorted from blood. The TCR was taken from a man between 25 and 39 years old in good health. In DNA form, the CDR3 reads TGTGCCAGCAGTTCCAGACTAGCGGGAGTCGAGCAGTACTTC. It translates to CASSSRLAGVEQYF.